This T cell receptor beta chain appears in the sequencing data of a study of blood T cell repertoires in COVID-19. As for the study in general: Italy, Spain and the United States were the sources of the convalescent and acute COVID-19 samples. Sample material is recorded as cDNA or gDNA derived from T cells, B-cell-depleted T cells, or PBMCs.

Authors' processing steps: Reference gene primer amplification in the assay estimated nucleated cell counts. Sequencing was performed with immunoSEQ multiplex PCR; in TCRdb, only in-frame clones are kept and a portion is missing. The V and J calls and clone size were taken over from that table, and D and trimming were inferred from the DNA. Among about 140,000 clones listed, roughly 80% were seen once. The CDR3 spans 14 residues. Germline CDR1 SGHRS, CDR2 YFSETQ. J gave up 5 bases and V 4 bases, and 3 bases lay outside the gene matches. Sequencing input: peripheral blood. The TCR was taken from a human donor in a cohort sampled during active COVID-19. The chain couples TRBV5-1 to TRBJ1-5, with 10 nucleotides matching TRBD1. The CDR3 here is CASSPGQGHQPQHF. CDR3 sequence (DNA): TGCGCCAGCAGCCCGGGACAGGGGCATCAGCCCCAGCATTTT.